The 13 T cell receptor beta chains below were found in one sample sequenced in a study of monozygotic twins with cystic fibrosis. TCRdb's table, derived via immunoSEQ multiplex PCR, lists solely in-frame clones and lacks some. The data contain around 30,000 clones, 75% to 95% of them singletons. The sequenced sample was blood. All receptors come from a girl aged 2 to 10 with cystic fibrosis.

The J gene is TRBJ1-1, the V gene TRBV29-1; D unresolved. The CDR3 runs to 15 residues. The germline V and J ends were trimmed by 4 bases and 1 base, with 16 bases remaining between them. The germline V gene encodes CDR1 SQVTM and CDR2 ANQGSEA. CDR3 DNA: TGCAGCGTTGCCGCCGTAGTAGCTACGAACACTGAAGCTTTCTTT. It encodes CSVAAVVATNTEAFF.

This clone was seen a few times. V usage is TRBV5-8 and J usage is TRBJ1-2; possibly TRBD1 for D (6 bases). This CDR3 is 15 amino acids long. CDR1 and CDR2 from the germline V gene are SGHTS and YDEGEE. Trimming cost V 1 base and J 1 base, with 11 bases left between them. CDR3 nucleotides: TGTGCCAGCAGCTTGCGCGGGACACTTAACTATGGCTACACCTTC. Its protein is CASSLRGTLNYGYTF.

For the CDR3, the DNA is TGTGCCACCAGCAGAGATCCAGTGGCGAACACCGGGGAGCTGTTTTTT. Its translation: CATSRDPVANTGELFF. The J gene is TRBJ2-2, the V gene TRBV15; no definite D call. The CDR3 has 16 amino acids. CDR1 is LNHNV and CDR2 is YYDKDF in the germline V gene (reference sequence). Trimming removed 0 bases at V and 0 bases at J, with 8 bases between.

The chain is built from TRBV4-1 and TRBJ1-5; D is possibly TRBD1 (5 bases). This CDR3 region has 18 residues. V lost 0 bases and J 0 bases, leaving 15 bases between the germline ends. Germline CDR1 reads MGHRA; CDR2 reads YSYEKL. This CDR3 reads CASSQEGQQLFSNQPQHF. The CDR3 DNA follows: TGCGCCAGCAGCCAAGAGGGGCAGCAGCTCTTTAGCAATCAGCCCCAGCATTTT.

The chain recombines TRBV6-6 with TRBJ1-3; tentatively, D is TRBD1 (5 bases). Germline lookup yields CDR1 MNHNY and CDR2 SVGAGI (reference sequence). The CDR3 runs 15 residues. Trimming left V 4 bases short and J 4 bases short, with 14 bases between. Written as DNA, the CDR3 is TGTGCCAGCAGTTCAGGTGGGGGGAGAGGAAACACCATATATTTT. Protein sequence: CASSSGGGRGNTIYF.

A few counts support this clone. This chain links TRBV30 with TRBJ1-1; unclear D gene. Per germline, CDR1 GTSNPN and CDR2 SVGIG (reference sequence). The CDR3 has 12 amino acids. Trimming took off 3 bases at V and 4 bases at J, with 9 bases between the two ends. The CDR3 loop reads CAWRGLGTEAFF. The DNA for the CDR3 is TGTGCCTGGAGAGGTCTGGGCACTGAAGCTTTCTTT.

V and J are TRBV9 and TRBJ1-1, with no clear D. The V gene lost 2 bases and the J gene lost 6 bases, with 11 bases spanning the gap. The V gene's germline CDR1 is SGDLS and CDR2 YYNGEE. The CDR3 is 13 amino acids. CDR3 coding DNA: TGTGCCAGCAGCGTTCTCCCCGAGGCTGAAGCTTTCTTT. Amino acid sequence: CASSVLPEAEAFF.

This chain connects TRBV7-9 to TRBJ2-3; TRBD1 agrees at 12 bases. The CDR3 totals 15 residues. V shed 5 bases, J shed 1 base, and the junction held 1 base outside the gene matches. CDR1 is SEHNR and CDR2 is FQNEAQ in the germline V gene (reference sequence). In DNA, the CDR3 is TGTGCCAGCAGCAGGGACAGGGGGCGCACAGATACGCAGTATTTT. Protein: CASSRDRGRTDTQYF.

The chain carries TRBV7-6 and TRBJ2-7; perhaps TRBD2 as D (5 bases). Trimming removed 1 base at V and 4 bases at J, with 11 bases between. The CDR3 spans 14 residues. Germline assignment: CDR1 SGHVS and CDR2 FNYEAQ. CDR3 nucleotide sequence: TGTGCCAGCAGCTTAGGAGGGAATAGGTACGAGCAGTACTTC. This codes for CASSLGGNRYEQYF.

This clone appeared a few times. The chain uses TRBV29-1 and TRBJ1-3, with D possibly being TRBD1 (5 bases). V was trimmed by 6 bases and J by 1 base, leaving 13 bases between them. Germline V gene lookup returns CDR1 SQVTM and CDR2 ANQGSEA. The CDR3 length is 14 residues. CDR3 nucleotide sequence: TGCAGCGTCTCGGGACCGGGGTCTGGAAACACCATATATTTT. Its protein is CSVSGPGSGNTIYF.

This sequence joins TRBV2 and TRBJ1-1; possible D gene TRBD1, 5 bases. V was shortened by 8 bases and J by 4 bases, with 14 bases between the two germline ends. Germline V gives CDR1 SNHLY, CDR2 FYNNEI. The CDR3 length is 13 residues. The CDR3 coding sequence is TGTGCCAGCGGGCGGGGTAGGGGCACTGAAGCTTTCTTT. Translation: CASGRGRGTEAFF.

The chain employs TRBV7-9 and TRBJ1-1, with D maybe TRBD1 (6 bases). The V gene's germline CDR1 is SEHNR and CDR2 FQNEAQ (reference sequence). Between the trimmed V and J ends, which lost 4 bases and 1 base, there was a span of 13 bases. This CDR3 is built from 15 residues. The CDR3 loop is CASSSFGQTNTEAFF. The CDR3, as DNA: TGTGCCAGCAGCTCCTTCGGACAGACGAACACTGAAGCTTTCTTT.

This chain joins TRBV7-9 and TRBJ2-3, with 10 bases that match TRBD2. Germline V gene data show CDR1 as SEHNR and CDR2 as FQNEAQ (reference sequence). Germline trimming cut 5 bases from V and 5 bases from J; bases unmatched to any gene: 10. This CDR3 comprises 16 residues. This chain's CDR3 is CASSPGASGGGDTQYF. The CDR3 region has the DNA TGTGCCAGCAGCCCCGGCGCTAGCGGGGGCGGAGATACGCAGTATTTT.